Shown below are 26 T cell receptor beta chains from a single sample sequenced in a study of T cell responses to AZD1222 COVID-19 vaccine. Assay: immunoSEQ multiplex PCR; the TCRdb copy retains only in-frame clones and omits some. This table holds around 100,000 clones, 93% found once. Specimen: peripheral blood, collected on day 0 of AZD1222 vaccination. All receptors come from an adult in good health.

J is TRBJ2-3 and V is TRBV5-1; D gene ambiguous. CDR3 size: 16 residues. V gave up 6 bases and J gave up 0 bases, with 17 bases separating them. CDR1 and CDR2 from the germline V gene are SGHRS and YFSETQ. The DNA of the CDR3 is TGCGCCAGCACCGCCGCATTGACCGATAGCACAGATACGCAGTATTTT. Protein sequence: CASTAALTDSTDTQYF. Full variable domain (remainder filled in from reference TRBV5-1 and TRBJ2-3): KAGVTQTPRYLIKTRGQQVTLSCSPISGHRSVSWYQQTPGQGLQFLFEYFSETQRNKGNFPGRFSGRQFSNSRSEMNVSTLELGDSALYLCASTAALTDSTDTQYFGPGTRLTVL.

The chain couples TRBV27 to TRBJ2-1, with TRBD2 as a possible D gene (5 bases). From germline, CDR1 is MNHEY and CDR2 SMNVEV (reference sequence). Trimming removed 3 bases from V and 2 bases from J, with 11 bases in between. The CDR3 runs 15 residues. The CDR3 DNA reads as TGTGCCAGCAGTTTTGACGTGACTACCTACAATGAGCAGTTCTTC. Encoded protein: CASSFDVTTYNEQFF.

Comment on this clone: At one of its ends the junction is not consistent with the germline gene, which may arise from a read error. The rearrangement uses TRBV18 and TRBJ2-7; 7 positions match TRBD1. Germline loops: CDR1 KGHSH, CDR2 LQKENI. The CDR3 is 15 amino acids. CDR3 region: CASSPPIGGSHEQYF. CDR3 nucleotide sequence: TGTGCCAGCTCACCACCAATAGGGGGCTCCCACGAGCAGTACTTC. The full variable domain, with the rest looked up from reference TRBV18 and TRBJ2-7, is NAGVMQNPRHLVRRRGQEARLRCSPMKGHSHVYWYRQLPEEGLKFMVYLQKENIIDESGMPKERFSAEFPKEGPSILRIQQVVRGDSAAYFCASSPPIGGSHEQYFGPGTRLTVT.

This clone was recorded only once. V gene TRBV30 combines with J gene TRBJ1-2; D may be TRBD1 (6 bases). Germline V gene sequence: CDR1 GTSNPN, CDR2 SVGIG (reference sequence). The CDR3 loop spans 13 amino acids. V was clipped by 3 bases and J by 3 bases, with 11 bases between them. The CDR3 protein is CAWRQWGHYGYTF. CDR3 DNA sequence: TGTGCCTGGAGACAGTGGGGGCACTATGGCTACACCTTC. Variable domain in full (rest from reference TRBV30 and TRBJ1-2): SQTIHQWPATLVQPVGSPLSLECTVEGTSNPNLYWYRQAAGRGLQLLFYSVGIGQISSEVPQNLSASRPQDRQFILSSKKLLLSDSGFYLCAWRQWGHYGYTFGSGTRLTVV.

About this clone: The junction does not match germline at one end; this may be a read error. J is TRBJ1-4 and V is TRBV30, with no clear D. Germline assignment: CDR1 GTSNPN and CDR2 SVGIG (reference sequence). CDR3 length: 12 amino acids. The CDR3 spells CAWSVPARSLVF. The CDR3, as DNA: TGTGCCTGGAGTGTACCTGCTCGTTCTTTGGTTTTT.

CDR3 DNA sequence: TGTGCCAGCTCCTCGGACAGATCCGGCACCGGGGAGCTGTTTTTT. Amino acids: CASSSDRSGTGELFF. The chain carries TRBV18 and TRBJ2-2; the D gene is possibly TRBD1 (6 bases). The germline gives CDR1 KGHSH, CDR2 LQKENI. The CDR3 runs to 15 residues. The ends were cut back, 6 bases at V and 4 bases at J, with 15 bases in the middle. The whole variable domain, filled in from reference TRBV18 and TRBJ2-2, reads NAGVMQNPRHLVRRRGQEARLRCSPMKGHSHVYWYRQLPEEGLKFMVYLQKENIIDESGMPKERFSAEFPKEGPSILRIQQVVRGDSAAYFCASSSDRSGTGELFFGEGSRLTVL.

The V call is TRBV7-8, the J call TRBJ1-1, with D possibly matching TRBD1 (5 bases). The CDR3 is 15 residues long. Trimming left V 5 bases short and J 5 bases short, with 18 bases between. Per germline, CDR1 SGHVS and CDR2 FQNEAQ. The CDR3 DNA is TGTGCCAGCAGCCCCCAAAGGACATCGGTTACTGAAGCTTTCTTT. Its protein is CASSPQRTSVTEAFF.

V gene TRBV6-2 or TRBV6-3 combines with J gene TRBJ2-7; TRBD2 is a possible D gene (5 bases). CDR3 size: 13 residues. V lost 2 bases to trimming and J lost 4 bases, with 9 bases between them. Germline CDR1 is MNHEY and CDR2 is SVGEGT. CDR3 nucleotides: TGTGCCAGCAGTTACGGGAGAAGGTACGAGCAGTACTTC. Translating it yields CASSYGRRYEQYF.

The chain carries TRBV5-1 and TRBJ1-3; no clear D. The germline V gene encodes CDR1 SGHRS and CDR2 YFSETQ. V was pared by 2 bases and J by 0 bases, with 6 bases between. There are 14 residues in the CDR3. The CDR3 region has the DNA TGCGCCAGCAGCTTTTCGTCCTCTGGAAACACCATATATTTT. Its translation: CASSFSSSGNTIYF.

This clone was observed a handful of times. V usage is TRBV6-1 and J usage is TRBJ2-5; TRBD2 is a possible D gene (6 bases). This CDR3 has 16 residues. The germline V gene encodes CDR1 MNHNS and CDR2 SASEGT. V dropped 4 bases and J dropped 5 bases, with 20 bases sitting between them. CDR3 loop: CASSGGGALFGETQYF. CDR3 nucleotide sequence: TGTGCCAGCAGTGGTGGAGGGGCTCTCTTTGGGGAGACCCAGTACTTC.

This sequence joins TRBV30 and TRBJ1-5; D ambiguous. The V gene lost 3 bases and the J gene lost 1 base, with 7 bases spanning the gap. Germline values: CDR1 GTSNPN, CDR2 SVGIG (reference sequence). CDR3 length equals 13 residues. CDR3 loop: CAWRAESNQPQHF. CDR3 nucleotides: TGTGCCTGGAGGGCTGAAAGCAATCAGCCCCAGCATTTT.

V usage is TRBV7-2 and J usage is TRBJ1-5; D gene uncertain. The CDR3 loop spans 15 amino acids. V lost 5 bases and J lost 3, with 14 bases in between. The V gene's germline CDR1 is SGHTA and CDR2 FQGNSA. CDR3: CASSPDNLDNQPQHF. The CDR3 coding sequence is TGTGCCAGCAGCCCCGACAATCTAGACAATCAGCCCCAGCATTTT. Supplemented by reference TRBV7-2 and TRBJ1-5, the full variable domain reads GAGVSQSPSNKVTEKGKDVELRCDPISGHTALYWYRQSLGQGLEFLIYFQGNSAPDKSGLPSDRFSAERTGGSVSTLTIQRTQQEDSAVYLCASSPDNLDNQPQHFGDGTRLSIL.

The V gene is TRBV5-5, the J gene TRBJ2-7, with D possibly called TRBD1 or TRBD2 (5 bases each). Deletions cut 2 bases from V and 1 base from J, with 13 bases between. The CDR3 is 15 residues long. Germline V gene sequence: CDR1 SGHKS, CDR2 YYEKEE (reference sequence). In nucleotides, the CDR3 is TGTGCCAGCAGCTTTCAGGGAGTCAGATCCTACGAGCAGTACTTC. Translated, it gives CASSFQGVRSYEQYF.

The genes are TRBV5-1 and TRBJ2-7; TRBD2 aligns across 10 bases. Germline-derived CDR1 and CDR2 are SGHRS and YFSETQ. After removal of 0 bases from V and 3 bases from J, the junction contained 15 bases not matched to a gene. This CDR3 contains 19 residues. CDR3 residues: CASSLASSGSTVWGYEQYF. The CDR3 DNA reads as TGCGCCAGCAGCTTGGCATCTAGCGGGAGTACGGTTTGGGGCTACGAGCAGTACTTC.

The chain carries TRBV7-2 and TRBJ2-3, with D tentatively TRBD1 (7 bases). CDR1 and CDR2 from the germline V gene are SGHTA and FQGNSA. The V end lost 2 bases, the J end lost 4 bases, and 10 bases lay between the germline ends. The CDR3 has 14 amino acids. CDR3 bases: TGTGCCAGCAGCTTAACAGGGGAGGCAGATACGCAGTATTTT. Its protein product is CASSLTGEADTQYF.

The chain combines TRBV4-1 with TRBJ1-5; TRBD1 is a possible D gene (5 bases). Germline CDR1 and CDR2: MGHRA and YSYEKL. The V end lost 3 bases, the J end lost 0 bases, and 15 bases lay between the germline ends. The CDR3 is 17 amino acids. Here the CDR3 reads CASSHPPDSPSNQPQHF. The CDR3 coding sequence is TGCGCCAGCAGCCATCCCCCCGACAGTCCTAGCAATCAGCCCCAGCATTTT.

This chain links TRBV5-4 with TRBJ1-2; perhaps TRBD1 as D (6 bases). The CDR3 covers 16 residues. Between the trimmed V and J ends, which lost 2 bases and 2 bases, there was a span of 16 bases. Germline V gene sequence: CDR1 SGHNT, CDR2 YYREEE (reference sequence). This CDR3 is CASSFPLTGFNYGYTF. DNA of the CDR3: TGTGCCAGCAGCTTCCCCTTGACAGGCTTCAACTATGGCTACACCTTC. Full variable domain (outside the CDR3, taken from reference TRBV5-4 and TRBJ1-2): ETGVTQSPTHLIKTRGQQVTLRCSSQSGHNTVSWYQQALGQGPQFIFQYYREEENGRGNFPPRFSGLQFPNYSSELNVNALELDDSALYLCASSFPLTGFNYGYTFGSGTRLTVV.

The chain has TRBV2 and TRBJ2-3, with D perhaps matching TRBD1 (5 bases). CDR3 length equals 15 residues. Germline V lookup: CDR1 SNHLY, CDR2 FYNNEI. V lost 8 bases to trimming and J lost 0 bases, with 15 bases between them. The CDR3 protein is CASRQDTPSTDTQYF. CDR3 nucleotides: TGTGCCAGCCGTCAGGACACCCCTAGCACAGATACGCAGTATTTT.

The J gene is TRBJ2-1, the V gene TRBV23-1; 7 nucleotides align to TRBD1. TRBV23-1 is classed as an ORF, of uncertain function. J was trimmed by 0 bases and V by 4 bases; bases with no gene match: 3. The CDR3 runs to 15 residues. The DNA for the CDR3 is TGCGCCAGCAGTCCCGGGACAGCCTCCTACAATGAGCAGTTCTTC. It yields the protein CASSPGTASYNEQFF.

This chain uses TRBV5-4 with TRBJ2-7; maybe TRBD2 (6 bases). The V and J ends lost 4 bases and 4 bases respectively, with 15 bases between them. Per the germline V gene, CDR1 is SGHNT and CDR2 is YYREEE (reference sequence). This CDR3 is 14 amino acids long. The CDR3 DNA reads TGTGCCAGCAGCCCGGTGGCCGGGGGATACGAGCAGTACTTC. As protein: CASSPVAGGYEQYF.

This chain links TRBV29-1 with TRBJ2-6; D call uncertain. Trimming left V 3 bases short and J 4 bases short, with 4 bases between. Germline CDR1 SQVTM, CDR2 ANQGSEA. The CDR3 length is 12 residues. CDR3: CSVEGGANVLTF. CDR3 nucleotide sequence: TGCAGCGTTGAGGGGGGGGCCAACGTCCTGACTTTC.

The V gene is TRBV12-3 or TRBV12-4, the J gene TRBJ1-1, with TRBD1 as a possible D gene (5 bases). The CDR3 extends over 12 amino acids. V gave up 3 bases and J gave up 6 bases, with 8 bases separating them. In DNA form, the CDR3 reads TGTGCCAGCAGTTTGTCGGGGGCTGAAGCTTTCTTT. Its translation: CASSLSGAEAFF.

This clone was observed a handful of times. The CDR3 is CASSVDLTGDAFF. The CDR3 bases are TGTGCCAGCAGCGTAGATTTAACGGGGGACGCTTTCTTT. This chain connects TRBV9 to TRBJ1-1; D perhaps matches TRBD1 (5 bases). Germline CDR1 is SGDLS and CDR2 is YYNGEE. The V and J ends lost 0 bases and 11 bases respectively, with 14 bases between them. This CDR3 region has 13 residues.

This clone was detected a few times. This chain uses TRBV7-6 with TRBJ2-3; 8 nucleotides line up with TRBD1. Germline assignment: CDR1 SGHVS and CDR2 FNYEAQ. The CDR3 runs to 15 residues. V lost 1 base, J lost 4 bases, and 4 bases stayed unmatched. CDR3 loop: CASSLGTGWADTQYF. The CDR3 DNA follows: TGTGCCAGCAGCTTAGGGACAGGGTGGGCAGATACGCAGTATTTT.

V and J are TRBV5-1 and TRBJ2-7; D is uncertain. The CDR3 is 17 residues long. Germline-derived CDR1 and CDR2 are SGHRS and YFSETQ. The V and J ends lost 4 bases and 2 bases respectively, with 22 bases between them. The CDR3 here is CASSLEWSVQNPYEQYF. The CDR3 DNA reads TGCGCCAGCAGCCTTGAGTGGTCGGTTCAGAACCCCTACGAGCAGTACTTC.

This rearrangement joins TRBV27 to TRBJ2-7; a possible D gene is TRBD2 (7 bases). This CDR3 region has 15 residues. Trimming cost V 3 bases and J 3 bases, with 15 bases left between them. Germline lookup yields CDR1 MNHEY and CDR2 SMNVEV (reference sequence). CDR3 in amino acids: CASSFSAGALYEQYF. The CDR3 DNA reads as TGTGCCAGCAGTTTCAGTGCGGGGGCCCTCTACGAGCAGTACTTC.